What follows describes a single T cell receptor beta chain. Its target is unknown. Generated by immunoSEQ multiplex PCR, the TCRdb table keeps only in-frame clones and is missing some. The data contain about 120,000 clones, 80% to 90% of them singletons. These data come from a study of T cell responses to AZD1222 COVID-19 vaccine. Timing groups of about 4 and about 12 weeks for second doses were pooled. Study results and caveats: Vaccine-associated CD4 TCRs spanned spike, dominant at 160-218 and 743-854. Recipients of two AZD1222 doses showed rising Spike-specific TCR breadth and depth. Baseline serology detected seropositivity in only six AZD1222 recipients.

The material sequenced was peripheral blood, taken 28 days after the second AZD1222 dose. This TCR was sampled from an adult who received the AZD1222 COVID-19 vaccine.

CDR3 loop: CASSSSGARYEKLFF. CDR3 coding DNA: TGTGCCAGCAGTTCGTCCGGGGCCCGGTATGAAAAACTGTTTTTT. The gene calls are TRBV6-5 and TRBJ1-4; TRBD1 might be the D (5 bases). CDR3 length: 15 residues. V lost 4 bases and J lost 6, with 15 bases in between. Germline CDR1 and CDR2: MNHEY and SVGAGI.